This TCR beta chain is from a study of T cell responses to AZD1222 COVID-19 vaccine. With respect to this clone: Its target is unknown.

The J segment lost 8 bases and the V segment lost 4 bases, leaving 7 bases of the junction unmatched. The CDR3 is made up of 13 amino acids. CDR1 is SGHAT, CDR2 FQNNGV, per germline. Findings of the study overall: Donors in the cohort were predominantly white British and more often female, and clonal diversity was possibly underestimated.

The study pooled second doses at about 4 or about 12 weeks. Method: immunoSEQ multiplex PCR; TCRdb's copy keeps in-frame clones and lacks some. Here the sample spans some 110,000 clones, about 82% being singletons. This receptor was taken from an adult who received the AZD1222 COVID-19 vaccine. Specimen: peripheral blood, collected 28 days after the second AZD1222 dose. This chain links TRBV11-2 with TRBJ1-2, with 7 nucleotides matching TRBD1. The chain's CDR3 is CASSSDRVRGYTF. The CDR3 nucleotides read TGTGCCAGCAGCTCCGACAGGGTGAGGGGCTACACCTTC.